This TCR beta chain is from a study of T cells in Graves' hyperthyroidism and ophthalmopathy. Under 3 months was the duration of disease in ophthalmopathy patients, who also had a Clinical Activity Score of at least 3 and a NOSPECS grade of at least 4. Lactation, pregnancy, other autoimmune disease or uncontrolled infection excluded patients. Fresh peripheral blood, around 9.2 ml of it, supplied the PBMCs. TCR beta CDR3 region amplification was performed from RNA transcripts. A first-round RT-PCR of the TCR CDR3 used the HTBI primer set. TCRdb redid the calling of the multiplex PCR reads with MiXCR, one entry per CDR3 protein. The sample shows over 400,000 distinct CDR3 sequences, approximately 22% of them seen only once. The table lists this clonotype with many counts. Antigen unknown. Findings and caveats of the study: Also found in blood were most expanded thyroid clonotypes above 0.001.

The clonotype originates from a woman in her seventies with Graves' ophthalmopathy. Sequenced input: blood.

As DNA, the CDR3 is TGTGCCAGCAGCGACAGGGGTGGGGGCTACACCTTC. Translation gives CASSDRGGGYTF. The V and J genes are TRBV28 and TRBJ1-2; 8 positions match TRBD1. With V trimmed by 6 bases and J by 8 bases, 5 bases remained unmatched. This CDR3 has 12 amino acids. Germline assignment: CDR1 MDHEN and CDR2 SYDVKM.